The 11 T cell receptor beta chains below come from one sample, sequenced in a study of blood T cells in healthy people across ages. Using a J-beta primer mix together with a sample-barcoded 5' primer, a second PCR was run for roughly 7 to 11 cycles. TCRdb redid the calling of the 5' RACE reads with MiXCR, one entry per CDR3 protein. The sample holds 800,000 to 950,000 distinct CDR3 sequences, almost 30% seen once. This same sample was also part of a study on T cells of mothers and their children.

Sequencing was performed on blood. The receptors stem from a woman aged 40 to 50 in good health.

This rearrangement joins TRBV2 to TRBJ1-1; D unclear. Germline-derived CDR1 and CDR2 are SNHLY and FYNNEI. Trimming removed 2 bases from V and 4 bases from J, with 8 bases in between. The length of the CDR3 is 13 residues. As DNA, the CDR3 is TGTGCCAGCAGTGAAAGGTGGAGCACTGAAGCTTTCTTT. Amino acid sequence: CASSERWSTEAFF.

About this clonotype itself: A read error may produce the germline difference seen at one junction end. This chain uses TRBV7-6 with TRBJ2-5, with TRBD2 matching 7 bases. This CDR3 has 15 amino acids. Germline CDR1 and CDR2: SGHVS and FNYEAQ. The CDR3 loop is CTSSPRGGVQETQYF. The CDR3 DNA reads as TGTACCAGCAGCCCTAGGGGAGGGGTCCAAGAGACCCAGTACTTC.

The chain employs TRBV6-2 or TRBV6-3 and TRBJ2-1; D might be TRBD2 (6 bases). Germline V gene sequence: CDR1 MNHEY, CDR2 SVGEGT. V was shortened by 7 bases and J by 9 bases, with 13 bases between the two germline ends. This CDR3 contains 12 residues. The CDR3, as DNA: TGTGCCAGCATGGGGGGTTTTCTTGAGCAGTTCTTC. Encoded protein: CASMGGFLEQFF.

The V call is TRBV10-3, the J call TRBJ2-3; 11 bases are shared with TRBD1. The V gene end was trimmed by 5 bases and the J gene end by 4 bases; junction bases not matched to a gene: 5. The CDR3 length is 15 residues. Germline CDR1 ENHRY, CDR2 SYGVKD. The CDR3 spells CAISFGQGAADTQYF. The CDR3 DNA reads TGTGCCATCAGTTTCGGACAGGGGGCGGCAGATACGCAGTATTTT.

The rearrangement links TRBV4-2 to TRBJ1-2, with TRBD1 identical over 8 bases. The germline gives CDR1 LGHNA, CDR2 YNFKEQ. The trim removed 1 base at V and 8 bases at J, leaving 6 bases unmatched. The CDR3 runs to 14 residues. CDR3 nucleotides: TGTGCCAGCAGCCAAGGCGGACAGGGAGCCGGCTACACCTTC. Translation: CASSQGGQGAGYTF.

This clonotype was detected ten times or more. The chain has TRBV20-1 and TRBJ2-3; 11 nucleotides match TRBD2. Trimming removed 6 bases from V and 0 bases from J; junction bases left unmatched: 11. CDR1 DFQATT and CDR2 SNEGSKA come from the germline V gene (reference sequence). The CDR3 spans 17 residues. The CDR3 here is CSAELAGGLSSTDTQYF. The CDR3 nucleotides are TGCAGTGCGGAGCTAGCGGGGGGACTTTCTAGCACAGATACGCAGTATTTT.

This clonotype has at least ten counts. The chain combines TRBV12-3 or TRBV12-4 with TRBJ1-2; no reliable D call. The CDR3 is 13 residues long. V dropped 1 base and J dropped 8 bases, with 11 bases sitting between them. CDR3 protein: CASSLDGGSGYTF. CDR3 in DNA: TGTGCCAGCAGTTTAGATGGCGGGTCGGGCTACACCTTC.

This clonotype was seen at least ten times. The chain couples TRBV20-1 to TRBJ2-1; TRBD1 might be the D (5 bases). V was shortened by 5 bases and J by 3 bases, with 17 bases between the two germline ends. Germline values: CDR1 DFQATT, CDR2 SNEGSKA (reference sequence). The CDR3 has 15 residues. The CDR3 DNA reads TGCAGTGCTCCCCTTATGGGGCGAAACTACAATGAGCAGTTCTTC. Protein: CSAPLMGRNYNEQFF.

For the CDR3, the DNA is TGCAGTGTAAGGCCGGGACTGTGGGAGTTCTTC. Its translation: CSVRPGLWEFF. The chain couples TRBV20-1 to TRBJ2-1; a weak D match, TRBD2 (6 bases). The CDR3 totals 11 residues. Germline lookup yields CDR1 DFQATT and CDR2 SNEGSKA (reference sequence). V was shortened by 7 bases and J by 14 bases, with 18 bases between the two germline ends.

This clonotype was counted a few times. The CDR3 nucleotides read TGCAGTGCTTTAAGACGAGCGGGGGGGCCTAATGAGCAGTTCTTC. It is translated as CSALRRAGGPNEQFF. V gene TRBV20-1 combines with J gene TRBJ2-1; 10 bases are shared with TRBD2. Germline CDR1 DFQATT, CDR2 SNEGSKA (reference sequence). After removal of 5 bases from V and 7 bases from J, the junction contained 11 bases not matched to a gene. The CDR3 loop spans 15 amino acids.

Only one count was recorded for this clonotype. A read error may explain this, as a much larger clone is one base away. The rearrangement joins TRBV12-3 or TRBV12-4 to TRBJ1-2, with a tentative D call TRBD1 (6 bases). The CDR3 length is 13 residues. The CDR3 sequence: CTSRHRVLYGYTF. In DNA, the CDR3 is TGTACCAGCAGACACAGGGTGCTCTATGGCTACACCTTC.